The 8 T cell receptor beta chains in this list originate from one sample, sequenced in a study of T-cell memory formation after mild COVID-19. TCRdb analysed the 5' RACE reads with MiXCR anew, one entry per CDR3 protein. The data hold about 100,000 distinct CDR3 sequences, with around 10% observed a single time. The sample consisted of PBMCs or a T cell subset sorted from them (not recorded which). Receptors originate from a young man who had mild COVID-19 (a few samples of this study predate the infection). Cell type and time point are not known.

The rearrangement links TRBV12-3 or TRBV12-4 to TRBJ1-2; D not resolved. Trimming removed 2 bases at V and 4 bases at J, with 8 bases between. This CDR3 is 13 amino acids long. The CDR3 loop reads CASSLSATYGYTF. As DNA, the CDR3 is TGTGCCAGCAGTTTATCCGCGACCTATGGCTACACCTTC.

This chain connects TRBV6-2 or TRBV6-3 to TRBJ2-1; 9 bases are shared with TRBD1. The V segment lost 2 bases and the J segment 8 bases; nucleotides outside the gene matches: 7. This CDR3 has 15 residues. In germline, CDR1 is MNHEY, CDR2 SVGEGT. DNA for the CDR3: TGTGCCAGCAGTTACCGGGACAGGGTACAGGATGAGCAGTTCTTC. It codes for CASSYRDRVQDEQFF.

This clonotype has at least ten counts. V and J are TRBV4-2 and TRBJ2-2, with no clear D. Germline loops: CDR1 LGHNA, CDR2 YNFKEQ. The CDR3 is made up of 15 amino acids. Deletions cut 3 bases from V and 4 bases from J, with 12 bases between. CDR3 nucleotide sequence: TGTGCCAGCAGCCAGGCGGTTTCGGGCACCGGGGAGCTGTTTTTT. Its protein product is CASSQAVSGTGELFF.

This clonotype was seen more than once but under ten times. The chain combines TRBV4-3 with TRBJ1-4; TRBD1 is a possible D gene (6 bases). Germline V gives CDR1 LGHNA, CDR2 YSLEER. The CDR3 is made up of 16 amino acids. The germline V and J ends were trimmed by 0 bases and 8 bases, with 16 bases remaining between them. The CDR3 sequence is CASSQDGGRVEEKLFF. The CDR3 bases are TGCGCCAGCAGCCAAGATGGGGGCAGGGTGGAGGAAAAACTGTTTTTT.

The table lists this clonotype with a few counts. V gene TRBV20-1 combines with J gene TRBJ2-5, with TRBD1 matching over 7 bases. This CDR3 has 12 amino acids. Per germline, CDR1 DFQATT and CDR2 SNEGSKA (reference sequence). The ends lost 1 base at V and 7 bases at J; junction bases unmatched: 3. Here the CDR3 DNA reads TGCAGTGCTAGAGCAGGGGGAAGGACCCAGTACTTC. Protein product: CSARAGGRTQYF.

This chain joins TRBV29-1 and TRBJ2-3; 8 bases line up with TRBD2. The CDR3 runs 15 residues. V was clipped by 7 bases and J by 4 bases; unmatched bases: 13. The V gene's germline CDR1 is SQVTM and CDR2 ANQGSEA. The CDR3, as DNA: TGCAGCGGAAACGGGGAAGCGGGGGACGCAGATACGCAGTATTTT. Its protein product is CSGNGEAGDADTQYF.

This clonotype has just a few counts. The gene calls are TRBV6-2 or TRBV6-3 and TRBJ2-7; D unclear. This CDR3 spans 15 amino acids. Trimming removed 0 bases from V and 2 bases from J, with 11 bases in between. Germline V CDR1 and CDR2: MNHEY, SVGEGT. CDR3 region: CASSYSGESTYEQYF. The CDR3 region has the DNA TGTGCCAGCAGTTACTCGGGCGAGAGCACCTACGAGCAGTACTTC.

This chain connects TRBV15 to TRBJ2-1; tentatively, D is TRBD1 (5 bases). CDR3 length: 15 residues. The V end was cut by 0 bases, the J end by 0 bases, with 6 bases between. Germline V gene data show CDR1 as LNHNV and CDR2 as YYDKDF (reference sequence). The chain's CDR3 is CATSRDDSSYNEQFF. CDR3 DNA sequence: TGTGCCACCAGCAGAGATGACAGCTCCTACAATGAGCAGTTCTTC.